The T cell receptor beta chain under discussion was sequenced for a study of cytomegalovirus exposure and HLA in healthy donors. 60 Vbeta and 13 Jbeta primers were used in PCR. Here immunoSEQ multiplex PCR was the method, and the copy in TCRdb shows in-frame clones only, minus some. Of more than 50,000 clones listed, 55% to 85% are singletons. Sequenced: PBMCs. The receptor was derived from a man aged 35-49 years in good health and CMV-seropositive.

CDR3 sequence reads: CASSPSLTEANYGYTF. The DNA of the CDR3 is TGTGCCAGCTCACCATCCCTGACAGAAGCTAACTATGGCTACACCTTC. The chain joins TRBV18 to TRBJ1-2, with D possibly matching TRBD1 (5 bases). V was shortened by 2 bases and J by 0 bases, with 13 bases between the two germline ends. The germline V gene has CDR1 KGHSH and CDR2 LQKENI. The CDR3 loop spans 16 amino acids.